This TCR beta chain appears in the sequencing data of a study of T cell responses to AZD1222 COVID-19 vaccine (dated by TCRdb to the early 2020s). About the full investigation: Because spike-specific TCR depth and breadth did not differ between the two schedules, AZD1222 recipients who got a second dose at roughly 4 weeks were pooled with those who got a second dose at roughly 12 weeks. A total of 233 trial participants underwent TCR sequencing, of whom approximately 210 received two doses of AZD1222 and roughly 25 received two doses of the MenACWY control vaccine. Trial participants were enrolled into age subgroups of 18-55, 56-69 and 70-plus years, which contained 148, 28 and 57 TCR-sequenced participants, respectively. Overall results and qualifications from the work: A significant rise in spike-specific TCR breadth and depth was observed after two AZD1222 doses relative to day 0 and relative to MenACWY recipients. Because no day 14 peak-response samples were available, the repertoires could be characterized only after the peak T cell response. Participants were mostly white British and included more females than males, and it was suggested by the authors that clonal diversity may have been underestimated. Only five or six AZD1222 recipients were SARS-CoV-2 seropositive at baseline, limiting conclusions about previously exposed vaccinees. CD4 TCRs associated with the vaccine covered the entire spike protein, and the dominant responses were in regions 160-218 and 743-854. The 56-69-year group was small, and its depth increase did not reach significance, likely because of low power. Nearly half of unique spike-specific TCRs reportedly recognized epitopes outside regions mutated in the B.1.351 and B.1.1.7 variants.

Note on this clone: Its antigen is not yet known. There are no base qualities to consult, and no much larger clone falls within one base.

The CDR3 regions of human TCRbeta chains were subjected to immunosequencing. Regarding the original processing steps: Repertoire TCRs were checked for matches against a reference library of SARS-CoV-2-specific TCRs that had been generated using the MIRA antigen-specificity platform. Breadth was defined as the fraction of unique TCRs that were SARS-CoV-2-associated. Depth was defined as the fraction of total T cells that were SARS-CoV-2-associated. Each spike-specific TCR was assigned to its reactive spike region and to a CD4 or CD8 class using the MIRA data. Log10-transformed breadth and depth values were compared by one-way ANOVA with Sidak's multiple comparisons tests. This is the immuneACCESS table as TCRdb keeps it, with only in-frame sequences that have V and J called. A part of the clones is gone; compared with another copy, unresolved V genes explain less than half, and the rest is unexplained. D and trimming come from the DNA, and the V and J calls and clone size come from that table. Across this sample there are more than 110,000 clones, with 80% to 90% seen only once. Jointly, the top ten make up just over 5.5% of the sample.

This sample's time point label indicates: baseline before first vaccination. Vaccinee samples were obtained from the UK trials COV001 and COV002, which included a single-blind randomized controlled phase 2/3 trial of AZD1222 (ChAdOx1 nCoV-19) in healthy adults. Trial participant PBMC samples were collected at day 0 and day 28 after the second dose for TCRbeta chain sequencing. This TCR derives from an adult in good health. Sequencing used peripheral blood, obtained on day 0 of AZD1222 vaccination.

This receptor has the CDR3 CASSHPREGNSYEQYF. The DNA sequence is given as TGCGCCAGCAGCCACCCAAGGGAGGGGAACTCCTACGAGCAGTACTTC. This chain is built from TRBV4-1 and TRBJ2-7, and 7 junctional nucleotides match TRBD2. The CDR3 holds 16 amino acids from the cysteine to the phenylalanine. The CDR3 DNA has 48 bases and is translated from base 1. V is cut back by 3 bases and J by 0 bases, with 8 bases in the junction unmatched. CDR1 and CDR2, looked up from the germline V gene, are MGHRA and YSYEKL.